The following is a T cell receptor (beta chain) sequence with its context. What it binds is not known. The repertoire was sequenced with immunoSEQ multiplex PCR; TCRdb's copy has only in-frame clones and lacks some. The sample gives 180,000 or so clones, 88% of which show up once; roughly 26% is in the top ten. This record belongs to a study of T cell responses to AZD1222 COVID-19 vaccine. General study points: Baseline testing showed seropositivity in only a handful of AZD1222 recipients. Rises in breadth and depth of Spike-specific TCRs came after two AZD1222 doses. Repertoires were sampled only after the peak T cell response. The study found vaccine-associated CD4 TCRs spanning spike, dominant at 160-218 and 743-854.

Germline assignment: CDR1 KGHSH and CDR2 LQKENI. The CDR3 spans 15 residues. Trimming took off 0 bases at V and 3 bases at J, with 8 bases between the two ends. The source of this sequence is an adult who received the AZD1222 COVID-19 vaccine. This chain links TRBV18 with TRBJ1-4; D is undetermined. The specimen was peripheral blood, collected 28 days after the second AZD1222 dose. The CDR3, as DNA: TGTGCCAGCTCACCACCTATCCAAGCTAATGAAAAACTGTTTTTT. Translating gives CASSPPIQANEKLFF.